The 30 T cell receptor beta chains presented below share a single source sample, sequenced in a study of early stage breast cancer tumors. Sequencing was performed with immunoSEQ multiplex PCR; in TCRdb, only in-frame clones are kept and a portion is missing. The sample holds some 58,000 clones, about three quarters seen once. The sequencing input was blood. The receptors stem from a person aged 25 to 40 with breast cancer.

The rearrangement uses TRBV2 and TRBJ2-7, with D possibly matching TRBD2 (6 bases). Germline CDR1 is SNHLY and CDR2 is FYNNEI. Deletions cut 7 bases from V and 3 bases from J, with 13 bases between. The CDR3 runs to 13 residues. The CDR3 coding sequence is TGTGCCAGCAATTCCGGCGGGAACTACGAGCAGTACTTC. It codes for CASNSGGNYEQYF.

V and J are TRBV7-8 and TRBJ2-7; D gene uncertain. The germline V and J ends were trimmed by 4 bases and 0 bases, with 19 bases remaining between them. CDR1 is SGHVS and CDR2 is FQNEAQ in the germline V gene. This CDR3 has 17 residues. The CDR3 reads CASSSPARAPSSYEQYF. Written as DNA, the CDR3 is TGTGCCAGCAGCTCCCCGGCAAGGGCCCCAAGCTCCTACGAGCAGTACTTC. Looking up the rest from reference TRBV7-8 and TRBJ2-7 gives the full variable domain: GAGVSQSPRYKVAKRGQDVALRCDPISGHVSLFWYQQALGQGPEFLTYFQNEAQLDKSGLPSDRFFAERPEGSVSTLKIQRTQQEDSAVYLCASSSPARAPSSYEQYFGPGTRLTVT.

In this sample, this clone turned up a few times. DNA of the CDR3: TGTGCCAGCAGTCCAAAGGGACAGATCATCAATCAGCCCCAGCATTTT. Translating it yields CASSPKGQIINQPQHF. The chain has TRBV2 and TRBJ1-5; 7 positions agree with TRBD1. This CDR3 comprises 16 residues. The V gene's germline CDR1 is SNHLY and CDR2 FYNNEI. Trimming at V came to 5 bases and at J to 3 bases, leaving 10 bases not matched to a gene.

The CDR3 reads CASSLYIGTGAGELFF. In DNA form, the CDR3 reads TGTGCCAGCAGTTTATACATTGGTACGGGGGCCGGGGAGCTGTTTTTT. V usage is TRBV28 and J usage is TRBJ2-2; the D gene is possibly TRBD2 (6 bases). Germline V gene lookup returns CDR1 MDHEN and CDR2 SYDVKM. Trimming took off 1 base at V and 6 bases at J, with 15 bases between the two ends. This CDR3 is built from 16 residues.

This rearrangement joins TRBV4-2 to TRBJ1-4; the D gene is possibly TRBD1 (6 bases). The CDR3 runs 16 residues. Germline-derived CDR1 and CDR2 are LGHNA and YNFKEQ. The ends were cut back, 6 bases at V and 8 bases at J, with 22 bases in the middle. The DNA for the CDR3 is TGTGCCAGCAGACATAGGCCCGGCGATACAGGGGAAAAACTGTTTTTT. Its translation is CASRHRPGDTGEKLFF.

This chain joins TRBV4-1 and TRBJ2-3, with 8 nucleotides matching TRBD2. The germline V gene has CDR1 MGHRA and CDR2 YSYEKL. The J segment lost 3 bases and the V segment lost 1 base, leaving 6 bases of the junction unmatched. This CDR3 is 16 amino acids long. The CDR3 region has the DNA TGCGCCAGCAGCCAAGGGGTTAGCGGGAAAACAGATACGCAGTATTTT. Amino acids: CASSQGVSGKTDTQYF.

The V call is TRBV29-1, the J call TRBJ1-1; D unresolved. The CDR3 spans 11 residues. The V end was cut by 7 bases, the J end by 0 bases, with 6 bases between. Germline CDR1 and CDR2: SQVTM and ANQGSEA. CDR3 in DNA: TGCAGCGGTGGAGTGAACACTGAAGCTTTCTTT. Translating it yields CSGGVNTEAFF.

Here the CDR3 DNA reads TGTGCCAGTAGTATACGGACTAGAAATATAAATGAGCAGTTCTTC. Amino acid sequence: CASSIRTRNINEQFF. The rearrangement joins TRBV19 to TRBJ2-1; TRBD2 aligns across 7 bases. Germline CDR1 LNHDA, CDR2 SQIVND (reference sequence). Trimming at V came to 2 bases and at J to 7 bases, leaving 8 bases not matched to a gene. CDR3 size: 15 residues.

This sequence joins TRBV5-1 and TRBJ2-3; 9 positions match TRBD1. V lost 3 bases, J lost 10 bases, and 18 bases stayed unmatched. The CDR3 sequence is 17 residues long. Germline CDR1 SGHRS, CDR2 YFSETQ. The CDR3 sequence is CASSSDLTTGGLFPQYF. For the CDR3, the DNA is TGCGCCAGCAGCTCGGACCTTACGACAGGGGGGCTTTTTCCGCAGTATTTT.

The chain carries TRBV5-1 and TRBJ1-1, with 9 positions matching TRBD1. The germline CDR1 and CDR2 sequences are SGHRS and YFSETQ. J was trimmed by 0 bases and V by 3 bases; bases with no gene match: 3. This CDR3 is 15 amino acids long. The CDR3 loop is CASSWGQGVNTEAFF. In nucleotides, the CDR3 is TGCGCCAGCAGCTGGGGACAGGGAGTGAACACTGAAGCTTTCTTT.

This clone came up once. The gene calls are TRBV2 and TRBJ1-5; TRBD1 is a possible D gene (6 bases). The V end lost 5 bases, the J end lost 4 bases, and 9 bases lay between the germline ends. From germline, CDR1 is SNHLY and CDR2 FYNNEI. The CDR3 runs 13 residues. The CDR3 DNA reads as TGTGCCAGCAGTCGGGACACTAATCAGCCCCAGCATTTT. Protein: CASSRDTNQPQHF.

The V gene is TRBV18, the J gene TRBJ2-1; D is possibly TRBD1 (5 bases). The V gene lost 2 bases and the J gene lost 9 bases, with 14 bases spanning the gap. There are 14 residues in the CDR3. The V gene's germline CDR1 is KGHSH and CDR2 LQKENI. CDR3 region: CASSPAGIQGEQFF. The CDR3 coding sequence is TGTGCCAGCTCACCAGCAGGTATCCAGGGTGAGCAGTTCTTC.

V usage is TRBV7-9 and J usage is TRBJ2-1; D possibly corresponds to TRBD1 (6 bases). Germline V gene sequence: CDR1 SEHNR, CDR2 FQNEAQ (reference sequence). This CDR3 has 14 amino acids. The V and J ends lost 3 bases and 3 bases respectively, with 9 bases between them. CDR3 residues: CASSFGQNYNEQFF. The CDR3 nucleotides are TGTGCCAGCAGCTTTGGACAGAACTACAATGAGCAGTTCTTC.

The rearrangement joins TRBV5-1 to TRBJ2-7, with D unclear. The CDR3 length is 14 residues. Germline V gene lookup returns CDR1 SGHRS and CDR2 YFSETQ. With 4 bases removed from V and 0 bases from J, the gap between germline ends came to 11 bases. Here the CDR3 reads CASSPRADSYEQYF. CDR3 bases: TGCGCCAGCAGCCCCCGGGCCGACTCCTACGAGCAGTACTTC.

The chain is built from TRBV7-2 and TRBJ2-7; 9 nucleotides line up with TRBD2. Germline V lookup: CDR1 SGHTA, CDR2 FQGNSA. V lost 6 bases and J lost 2; bases outside the gene matches: 8. The CDR3 contains 15 residues. This CDR3 reads CASSSGLAYTYEQYF. The CDR3 nucleotides are TGTGCCAGCAGTTCGGGACTAGCATACACCTACGAGCAGTACTTC.

The V and J genes are TRBV5-6 and TRBJ2-7, with D maybe TRBD1 (5 bases). Germline V gene data show CDR1 as SGHDT and CDR2 as YYEEEE. The CDR3 covers 13 residues. The V gene lost 0 bases and the J gene lost 5 bases, with 9 bases spanning the gap. The CDR3 protein is CASSLARAHEQYF. The CDR3 DNA reads TGTGCCAGCAGCTTGGCCAGGGCCCACGAGCAGTACTTC.

The chain combines TRBV28 with TRBJ1-2; D is undetermined. The CDR3 spans 14 residues. The germline gives CDR1 MDHEN, CDR2 SYDVKM. V gave up 6 bases and J gave up 3 bases, with 14 bases separating them. CDR3 DNA sequence: TGTGCCAGCAGCGAGCCCGGGCCAGACTATGGCTACACCTTC. Translating gives CASSEPGPDYGYTF.

The chain couples TRBV6-5 to TRBJ2-3; 8 bases map to TRBD2. With V trimmed by 3 bases and J by 0 bases, 5 bases remained unmatched. CDR1 is MNHEY and CDR2 is SVGAGI in the germline V gene. CDR3 size: 16 residues. The CDR3 loop is CASSYSREGSTDTQYF. DNA of the CDR3: TGTGCCAGCAGTTATTCCCGGGAGGGGAGCACAGATACGCAGTATTTT.

The rearrangement uses TRBV19 and TRBJ1-1; TRBD1 matches 8 bases. This CDR3 has 15 residues. Germline-derived CDR1 and CDR2 are LNHDA and SQIVND (reference sequence). Germline trimming cut 5 bases from V and 6 bases from J; bases unmatched to any gene: 11. Here the CDR3 reads CASSGNPTGGSEAFF. DNA for the CDR3: TGTGCCAGTAGTGGCAACCCTACAGGGGGATCTGAAGCTTTCTTT.

The chain couples TRBV19 to TRBJ2-7, with unresolved D. This CDR3 contains 13 residues. Germline lookup yields CDR1 LNHDA and CDR2 SQIVND (reference sequence). Between the trimmed V and J ends, which lost 6 bases and 2 bases, there was a span of 11 bases. The CDR3 region has the DNA TGTGCCAGTAGCTGGGCCCCCACCTACGAGCAGTACTTC. Translated, it gives CASSWAPTYEQYF.

This clone was recorded a few times. This chain joins TRBV6-6 and TRBJ2-1; 12 bases match TRBD2. Germline V gene sequence: CDR1 MNHNY, CDR2 SVGAGI (reference sequence). This CDR3 contains 16 residues. V was clipped by 6 bases and J by 7 bases; unmatched bases: 10. CDR3 sequence: CASSLDGLAGRNEQFF. CDR3 DNA: TGTGCCAGCAGCCTAGACGGACTAGCGGGGAGGAATGAGCAGTTCTTC.

V is TRBV19 and J is TRBJ2-2; TRBD2 matches 12 bases. J was trimmed by 2 bases and V by 5 bases; bases with no gene match: 9. There are 18 residues in the CDR3. Germline V gene lookup returns CDR1 LNHDA and CDR2 SQIVND (reference sequence). CDR3 sequence reads: CASSWASGRARNTGELFF. The CDR3 DNA reads as TGTGCCAGTAGTTGGGCTAGCGGGAGGGCCCGTAACACCGGGGAGCTGTTTTTT.

In nucleotides, the CDR3 is TGTGCCAGCAGCTTGGCAGTTTTCGGTAAGGCGGGACTCCACTACTACGAGCAGTACTTC. Amino acid sequence: CASSLAVFGKAGLHYYEQYF. This sequence joins TRBV5-5 and TRBJ2-7; tentatively, D is TRBD2 (6 bases). CDR3 size: 20 residues. Germline V lookup: CDR1 SGHKS, CDR2 YYEKEE (reference sequence). Trimming left V 0 bases short and J 3 bases short, with 28 bases between. The full variable domain, with the rest looked up from reference TRBV5-5 and TRBJ2-7, is DAGVTQSPTHLIKTRGQQVTLRCSPISGHKSVSWYQQVLGQGPQFIFQYYEKEERGRGNFPDRFSARQFPNYSSELNVNALLLGDSALYLCASSLAVFGKAGLHYYEQYFGPGTRLTVT.

This clone was counted a single time. The V gene is TRBV15, the J gene TRBJ2-7; D call uncertain. V lost 0 bases and J 0 bases, leaving 6 bases between the germline ends. Germline assignment: CDR1 LNHNV and CDR2 YYDKDF (reference sequence). This CDR3 contains 14 residues. DNA of the CDR3: TGTGCCACCAGCAGAGAAGGCGGCTCCTACGAGCAGTACTTC. It translates to CATSREGGSYEQYF.

V usage is TRBV11-2 and J usage is TRBJ2-1, with D unclear. The CDR3 spans 15 residues. The V gene lost 5 bases and the J gene lost 4 bases, with 15 bases spanning the gap. CDR1 is SGHAT, CDR2 FQNNGV, per germline. CDR3 DNA: TGTGCCAGCAGCCTTGCTTCGGGCATTTACAATGAGCAGTTCTTC. Residues: CASSLASGIYNEQFF.

The rearrangement links TRBV9 to TRBJ2-7; D possibly corresponds to TRBD2 (5 bases). This CDR3 is built from 15 residues. Germline V gene lookup returns CDR1 SGDLS and CDR2 YYNGEE. Trimming cost V 0 bases and J 0 bases, with 10 bases left between them. The CDR3 sequence is CASSVELGSSYEQYF. The CDR3, as DNA: TGTGCCAGCAGCGTAGAACTAGGTAGCTCCTACGAGCAGTACTTC.

This clone showed up just a few times. The chain recombines TRBV30 with TRBJ1-3; TRBD1 aligns across 9 bases. This CDR3 has 15 amino acids. Per germline, CDR1 GTSNPN and CDR2 SVGIG (reference sequence). V lost 6 bases and J lost 3; bases outside the gene matches: 9. The CDR3 protein is CACIPGQGLGNTIYF. Written as DNA, the CDR3 is TGTGCCTGTATACCGGGACAGGGTCTTGGAAACACCATATATTTT. Looking up the rest from reference TRBV30 and TRBJ1-3 gives the full variable domain: SQTIHQWPATLVQPVGSPLSLECTVEGTSNPNLYWYRQAAGRGLQLLFYSVGIGQISSEVPQNLSASRPQDRQFILSSKKLLLSDSGFYLCACIPGQGLGNTIYFGEGSWLTVV.

The chain is built from TRBV28 and TRBJ1-1, with D unresolved. V lost 3 bases, J lost 5 bases, and 7 bases lay in between. CDR1 is MDHEN, CDR2 SYDVKM, per germline. The CDR3 has 12 amino acids. The CDR3 DNA follows: TGTGCCAGCAGTTTCGGGCGAACTGAAGCTTTCTTT. Encoded protein: CASSFGRTEAFF.

The chain carries TRBV5-1 and TRBJ2-2; the D gene could be TRBD1 or TRBD2 (5 bases each). Germline-derived CDR1 and CDR2 are SGHRS and YFSETQ. V dropped 6 bases and J dropped 6 bases, with 15 bases sitting between them. This CDR3 comprises 14 residues. As DNA, the CDR3 is TGCGCCAGCAACCCCGGTCGGGGCGCCGGGGAGCTGTTTTTT. This sequence encodes CASNPGRGAGELFF.

This sequence joins TRBV7-8 and TRBJ1-1; 8 bases align to TRBD1. The J segment lost 5 bases and the V segment lost 6 bases, leaving 8 bases of the junction unmatched. CDR3 length: 14 amino acids. The germline V gene has CDR1 SGHVS and CDR2 FQNEAQ. DNA of the CDR3: TGTGCCAGCAGTCTAGCGACAGGGGTGACTGAAGCTTTCTTT. This encodes CASSLATGVTEAFF. The full variable domain, rest sourced from reference TRBV7-8 and TRBJ1-1, is GAGVSQSPRYKVAKRGQDVALRCDPISGHVSLFWYQQALGQGPEFLTYFQNEAQLDKSGLPSDRFFAERPEGSVSTLKIQRTQQEDSAVYLCASSLATGVTEAFFGQGTRLTVV.